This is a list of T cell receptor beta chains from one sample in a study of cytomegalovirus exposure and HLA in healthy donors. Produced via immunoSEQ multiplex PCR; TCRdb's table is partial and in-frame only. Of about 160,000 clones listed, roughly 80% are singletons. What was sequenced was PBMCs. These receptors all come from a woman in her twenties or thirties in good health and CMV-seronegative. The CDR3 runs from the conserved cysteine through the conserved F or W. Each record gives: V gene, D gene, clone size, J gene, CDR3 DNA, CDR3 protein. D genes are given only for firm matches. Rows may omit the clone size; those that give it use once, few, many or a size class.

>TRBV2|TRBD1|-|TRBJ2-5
TGTGCCAGCAGTTCCGGGACAGGGGCAGAGACCCAGTACTTC
CASSSGTGAETQYF
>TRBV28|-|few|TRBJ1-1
TGTGCCAGCAGTTTTGCTTTGGGCTCTCGTGAAGCTTTCTTT
CASSFALGSREAFF
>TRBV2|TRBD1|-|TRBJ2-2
TGTGCCAGCAGTGAAGCGGGACAGGGCGCCGGGGAGCTGTTTTTT
CASSEAGQGAGELFF
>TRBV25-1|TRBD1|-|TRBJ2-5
TGTGCCAGCAGTGAATATGGGACAGGGATCCGTGAGACCCAGTACTTC
CASSEYGTGIRETQYF
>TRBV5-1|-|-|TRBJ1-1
TGCGCCAGCAGCCCCAGGACAGACCAAGTAATGAACACTGAAGCTTTCTTT
CASSPRTDQVMNTEAFF
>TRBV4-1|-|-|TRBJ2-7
TGCGCCAGCAGCCCGCGGGGTTTGGGGACGTCCTACGAGCAGTACTTC
CASSPRGLGTSYEQYF
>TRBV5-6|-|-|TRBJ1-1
TGTGCCAGCAGCTCTCCACAGGAGGGCACTGAAGCTTTCTTT
CASSSPQEGTEAFF
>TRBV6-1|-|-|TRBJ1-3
TGTGCCAGCAGCCCGCGGAGCCTCTCTGGAAACACCATATATTTT
CASSPRSLSGNTIYF
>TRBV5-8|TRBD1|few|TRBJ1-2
TGTGCCAGCAGCCTACAGACAGGGGGCTTGTATGGCTACACCTTC
CASSLQTGGLYGYTF
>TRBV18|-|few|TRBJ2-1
TGTGCCAGCTCACCGAGGAGGCTCAACAATGAGCAGTTCTTC
CASSPRRLNNEQFF
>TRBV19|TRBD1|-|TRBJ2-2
TGTGCCAGTAATGAGGAACAGGGGTTTACGAGCGGGGAGCTGTTTTTT
CASNEEQGFTSGELFF
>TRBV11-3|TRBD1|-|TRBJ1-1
TGTGCCAGCAGCCAAGGGACAGGGGCGGTGAACACTGAAGCTTTCTTT
CASSQGTGAVNTEAFF
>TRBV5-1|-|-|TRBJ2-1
TGCGCCAGCAGCCAGGGTTCGATCAATGAGCAGTTCTTC
CASSQGSINEQFF
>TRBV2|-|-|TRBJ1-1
TGTGCCAGCAGTGAGACAGTACCCACTGAAGCTTTCTTT
CASSETVPTEAFF
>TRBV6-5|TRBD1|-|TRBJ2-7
TGTGCCAGCATCGACAGGGCGAAGTACTTC
CASIDRAKYF